A single sample gave rise to the 27 T cell receptor beta chains below, sequenced in a study of T cell responses to AZD1222 COVID-19 vaccine. The protocol was immunoSEQ multiplex PCR, while the TCRdb copy is restricted to in-frame clones and leaves out a portion. The table records more than 110,000 clones, roughly 90% of them present only once. Sequences were derived from peripheral blood, sampled on day 0 of AZD1222 vaccination. The receptors originated from an adult in good health.

V is TRBV30 and J is TRBJ1-5; D gene unclear. V was trimmed by 6 bases and J by 2 bases, leaving 11 bases between them. Per the germline V gene, CDR1 is GTSNPN and CDR2 is SVGIG (reference sequence). The CDR3 loop spans 13 amino acids. CDR3 sequence: CACSDGGNQPQHF. The DNA of the CDR3 is TGTGCCTGTTCGGACGGAGGCAATCAGCCCCAGCATTTT.

The chain uses TRBV18 and TRBJ1-1; perhaps TRBD1 as D (5 bases). Trimming left V 3 bases short and J 11 bases short, with 13 bases between. The CDR3 is 12 amino acids. From germline, CDR1 is KGHSH and CDR2 LQKENI. The CDR3 spells CASSPDFGGAFF. CDR3 sequence (DNA): TGTGCCAGCTCACCGGACTTCGGGGGTGCTTTCTTT.

This clone was seen a handful of times. The V call is TRBV4-3, the J call TRBJ1-2; D gene ambiguous. V was clipped by 0 bases and J by 4 bases, with 12 bases between them. Germline CDR1 is LGHNA and CDR2 is YSLEER. The CDR3 has 15 residues. The CDR3 is CASSQDPGSPYGYTF. In DNA, the CDR3 is TGCGCCAGCAGCCAAGATCCGGGCTCACCCTATGGCTACACCTTC.

The chain is built from TRBV3-1 (or the pseudogene TRBV3-2) and TRBJ2-1, with TRBD2 identical over 14 bases. This CDR3 region has 17 residues. The ends lost 3 bases at V and 0 bases at J; junction bases unmatched: 1. Germline V gene lookup returns CDR1 LGHDT and CDR2 YNNKEL (reference sequence). The CDR3 coding sequence is TGTGCCAGCAGCCATGGGACTAGCGGGAGCTCCTACAATGAGCAGTTCTTC. Translated: CASSHGTSGSSYNEQFF.

This chain uses TRBV6-5 with TRBJ1-5, with no clear D. Germline V gene sequence: CDR1 MNHEY, CDR2 SVGAGI. With 10 bases removed from V and 7 bases from J, the gap between germline ends came to 17 bases. This CDR3 has 13 amino acids. The CDR3 is CATNRQGGQPQHF. CDR3 nucleotides: TGTGCCACTAATCGTCAAGGCGGGCAGCCCCAGCATTTT.

This chain joins TRBV28 and TRBJ1-2; TRBD1 matches 7 bases. This CDR3 is built from 13 residues. V lost 8 bases and J lost 4; bases outside the gene matches: 7. Germline CDR1 is MDHEN and CDR2 is SYDVKM. DNA of the CDR3: TGTGCCAGCCGGACAGGAATGGGCTATGGCTACACCTTC. As protein: CASRTGMGYGYTF.

The chain recombines TRBV11-2 with TRBJ2-2; D may be TRBD2 (6 bases). The CDR3 is 18 amino acids. Per the germline V gene, CDR1 is SGHAT and CDR2 is FQNNGV. V was trimmed by 5 bases and J by 3 bases, leaving 22 bases between them. The CDR3 DNA reads as TGTGCCAGCAGCAGACCGTCCAGGGAATGGGGGGACACCGGGGAGCTGTTTTTT. Protein sequence: CASSRPSREWGDTGELFF.

The CDR3 protein is CASSRRTGYEQYF. CDR3 bases: TGTGCCAGCAGCCGTCGGACAGGCTACGAGCAGTACTTC. J is TRBJ2-7 and V is TRBV7-3; TRBD1 matches at 7 bases. The ends lost 5 bases at V and 3 bases at J; junction bases unmatched: 4. This CDR3 is 13 amino acids long. The germline gives CDR1 SGHTA, CDR2 FQGTGA.

The chain is built from TRBV10-3 and TRBJ1-5; D is uncertain. The CDR3 runs to 16 residues. Trimming shortened V by 0 bases and J by 6 bases, and 15 bases separated the two germline ends. CDR1 and CDR2 (germline): ENHRY, SYGVKD. The CDR3 region has the DNA TGTGCCATCAGTGAGTCGGATTTTAAGGGCGGTCAGCCCCAGCATTTT. It is translated as CAISESDFKGGQPQHF.

The rearrangement links TRBV20-1 to TRBJ1-4; D is unresolved. Looked up from germline, CDR1 is DFQATT and CDR2 is SNEGSKA (reference sequence). Trimming removed 6 bases at V and 10 bases at J, with 12 bases between. The CDR3 totals 11 residues. The CDR3 reads CSAPELGKLFF. CDR3 nucleotide sequence: TGCAGTGCGCCAGAACTCGGAAAACTGTTTTTT.

The rearrangement links TRBV3-1 (or the pseudogene TRBV3-2) to TRBJ2-2, with D perhaps TRBD2 (5 bases). Germline loops: CDR1 LGHDT, CDR2 YNNKEL (reference sequence). This CDR3 spans 16 amino acids. Trimming cost V 7 bases and J 6 bases, with 21 bases left between them. The CDR3 reads CASTVILGSGAGELFF. CDR3 nucleotide sequence: TGTGCCAGCACCGTAATCTTAGGGTCCGGGGCCGGGGAGCTGTTTTTT.

J is TRBJ1-5 and V is TRBV2; D uncertain. V was cut by 4 bases and J by 5 bases, with 9 bases left in between. Germline V lookup: CDR1 SNHLY, CDR2 FYNNEI. CDR3 size: 13 residues. The CDR3 DNA is TGTGCCAGCAGTGCCAGGTATGATCAGCCCCAGCATTTT. This codes for CASSARYDQPQHF.

The CDR3 here is CASSQEYATNEKLFF. Here the CDR3 DNA reads TGTGCCAGCAGCCAAGAGTATGCAACTAATGAAAAACTGTTTTTT. The rearrangement joins TRBV14 to TRBJ1-4; D not resolved. Trimming left V 0 bases short and J 0 bases short, with 5 bases between. Germline CDR1 SGHDN, CDR2 FVKESK. This CDR3 has 15 amino acids.

The chain employs TRBV4-1 and TRBJ2-5, with 9 bases lining up with TRBD2. Germline V lookup: CDR1 MGHRA, CDR2 YSYEKL. V shed 0 bases, J shed 5 bases, and the junction held 10 bases outside the gene matches. CDR3 size: 17 residues. The CDR3, as DNA: TGCGCCAGCAGCCAAGAAGCGGGAGGTCCTCTAGGCGAGACCCAGTACTTC. Amino acid sequence: CASSQEAGGPLGETQYF.

This clone has a single count. The CDR3 spells CATSVMDSNQPQHF. The CDR3, as DNA: TGTGCCACCAGTGTAATGGATAGCAATCAGCCCCAGCATTTT. The chain carries TRBV24-1 and TRBJ1-5; D unclear. The CDR3 is 14 amino acids. The germline V and J ends were trimmed by 5 bases and 0 bases, with 7 bases remaining between them. Germline V gene sequence: CDR1 KGHDR, CDR2 SFDVKD.

This rearrangement joins TRBV18 to TRBJ2-1; 7 positions match TRBD2. This CDR3 is 16 amino acids long. Trimming took 3 bases from V and 0 from J; bases not matched to a gene: 5. CDR1 is KGHSH, CDR2 LQKENI, per germline. The CDR3 sequence is CASSPLADVSYNEQFF. Written as DNA, the CDR3 is TGTGCCAGCTCACCCCTAGCGGACGTCTCCTACAATGAGCAGTTCTTC.

The table lists this clone with a count of one. V is TRBV7-8 and J is TRBJ1-1; D gene ambiguous. The ends were cut back, 3 bases at V and 4 bases at J, with 6 bases in the middle. This CDR3 region has 12 residues. The germline V gene has CDR1 SGHVS and CDR2 FQNEAQ. In DNA form, the CDR3 reads TGTGCCAGCAGCTTGGGGAGCACTGAAGCTTTCTTT. Protein: CASSLGSTEAFF.

The chain couples TRBV7-9 to TRBJ2-7; possibly TRBD2 for D (6 bases). Deletions cut 5 bases from V and 6 bases from J, with 29 bases between. Germline V gives CDR1 SEHNR, CDR2 FQNEAQ (reference sequence). There are 18 residues in the CDR3. This CDR3 reads CASSPKVRDRGLLIEQYF. Here the CDR3 DNA reads TGTGCCAGCAGCCCGAAAGTTCGGGACCGGGGGTTATTGATCGAGCAGTACTTC.

The chain recombines TRBV9 with TRBJ2-2, with 8 positions matching TRBD2. The CDR3 has 16 residues. Germline V gene data show CDR1 as SGDLS and CDR2 as YYNGEE. The junction had 4 bases not matched to a gene; V was cut back by 1 base and J by 2 bases. The CDR3 coding sequence is TGTGCCAGCAGCGTATACGGGGGGGCCAACACCGGGGAGCTGTTTTTT. This gives the protein CASSVYGGANTGELFF. The variable domain in full, completed from reference TRBV9 and TRBJ2-2, reads DSGVTQTPKHLITATGQRVTLRCSPRSGDLSVYWYQQSLDQGLQFLIQYYNGEERAKGNILERFSAQQFPDLHSELNLSSLELGDSALYFCASSVYGGANTGELFFGEGSRLTVL.

The rearrangement joins TRBV19 to TRBJ2-7; D gene uncertain. V lost 7 bases and J 5 bases, leaving 18 bases between the germline ends. This CDR3 has 14 residues. Germline lookup yields CDR1 LNHDA and CDR2 SQIVND (reference sequence). The CDR3 sequence is CASTDSGGTHEQYF. Written as DNA, the CDR3 is TGTGCCAGTACCGACTCGGGCGGAACCCACGAGCAGTACTTC.

In regard to this clone: Other nucleotide sequences in the sample specify the same CDR3. The chain combines TRBV5-1 with TRBJ2-7, with D tentatively TRBD2 (6 bases). Trimming cost V 0 bases and J 0 bases, with 7 bases left between them. Per germline, CDR1 SGHRS and CDR2 YFSETQ. The CDR3 extends over 14 amino acids. For the CDR3, the DNA is TGCGCCAGCAGCTTGGACGGGAGCTCCTACGAGCAGTACTTC. Translation: CASSLDGSSYEQYF.

The CDR3 loop reads CASSSTGSYGYTF. In DNA, the CDR3 is TGTGCCAGCAGTTCCACAGGGTCGTATGGCTACACCTTC. The gene calls are TRBV6-5 and TRBJ1-2; the D gene is possibly TRBD1 (6 bases). This CDR3 is built from 13 residues. Germline V gives CDR1 MNHEY, CDR2 SVGAGI. Trimming took off 4 bases at V and 5 bases at J, with 11 bases between the two ends.

The chain has TRBV28 and TRBJ1-2, with 7 bases fitting TRBD1. The CDR3 covers 15 residues. The junction had 6 bases not matched to a gene; V was cut back by 3 bases and J by 2 bases. CDR1 and CDR2 from the germline V gene are MDHEN and SYDVKM. DNA of the CDR3: TGTGCCAGCAGTTTTGGCTCACAGGGGAACTATGGCTACACCTTC. It translates to CASSFGSQGNYGYTF.

CDR3 sequence reads: CASSQVRPEDTGELFF. DNA for the CDR3: TGTGCCAGCAGCCAAGTTCGCCCAGAGGACACCGGGGAGCTGTTTTTT. The chain couples TRBV14 to TRBJ2-2; D is unclear. CDR3 length equals 16 residues. Trimming shortened V by 1 base and J by 3 bases, and 12 bases separated the two germline ends. The germline V gene encodes CDR1 SGHDN and CDR2 FVKESK.

This clone was observed a handful of times. The CDR3 sequence is CASSSPGGPYGYTF. In DNA form, the CDR3 reads TGTGCCAGCAGCTCCCCCGGGGGGCCCTATGGCTACACCTTC. This rearrangement joins TRBV9 to TRBJ1-2; TRBD1 is a possible D gene (6 bases). This CDR3 spans 14 amino acids. The V end was cut by 4 bases, the J end by 4 bases, with 14 bases between. The germline V gene has CDR1 SGDLS and CDR2 YYNGEE.

The rearrangement joins TRBV6-6 to TRBJ2-5, with D tentatively TRBD1 (6 bases). CDR3 length: 15 amino acids. Germline values: CDR1 MNHNY, CDR2 SVGAGI (reference sequence). With 0 bases removed from V and 6 bases from J, the gap between germline ends came to 14 bases. As DNA, the CDR3 is TGTGCCAGCAGTTACTCGGCCACAGGGCAAAAGACCCAGTACTTC. Residues: CASSYSATGQKTQYF.

The rearrangement links TRBV30 to TRBJ2-5; no reliable D call. Germline V CDR1 and CDR2: GTSNPN, SVGIG (reference sequence). V was trimmed by 2 bases and J by 1 base, leaving 14 bases between them. There are 15 residues in the CDR3. CDR3 nucleotide sequence: TGTGCCTGGAGTACCCACGTAGGGTCCCAAGAGACCCAGTACTTC. The encoded protein is CAWSTHVGSQETQYF.